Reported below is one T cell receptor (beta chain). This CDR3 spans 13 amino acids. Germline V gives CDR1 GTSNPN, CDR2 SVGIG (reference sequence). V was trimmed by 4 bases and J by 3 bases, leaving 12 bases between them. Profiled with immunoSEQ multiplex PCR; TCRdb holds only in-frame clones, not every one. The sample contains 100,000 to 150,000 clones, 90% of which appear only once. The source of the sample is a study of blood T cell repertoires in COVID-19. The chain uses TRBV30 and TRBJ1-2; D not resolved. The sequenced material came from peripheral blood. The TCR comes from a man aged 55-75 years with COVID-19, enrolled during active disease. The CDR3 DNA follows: TGTGCCTGGACCCCCCTGCGCTACTATGGCTACACCTTC. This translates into CAWTPLRYYGYTF.